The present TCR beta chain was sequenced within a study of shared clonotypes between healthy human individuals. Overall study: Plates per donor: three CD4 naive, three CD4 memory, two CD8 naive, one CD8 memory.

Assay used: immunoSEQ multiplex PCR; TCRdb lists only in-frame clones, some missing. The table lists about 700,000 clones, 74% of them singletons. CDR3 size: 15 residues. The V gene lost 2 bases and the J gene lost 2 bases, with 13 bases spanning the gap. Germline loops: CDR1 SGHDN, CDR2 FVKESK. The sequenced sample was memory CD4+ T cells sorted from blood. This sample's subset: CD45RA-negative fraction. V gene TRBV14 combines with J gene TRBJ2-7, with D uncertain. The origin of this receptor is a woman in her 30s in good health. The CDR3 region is CASSQSPTRPYEQYF. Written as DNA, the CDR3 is TGTGCCAGCAGCCAATCACCGACTCGGCCCTACGAGCAGTACTTC.